Listed below are T cell receptor beta chains from one sample, sequenced in a study of shared clonotypes between healthy human individuals. TCRdb's table, derived via immunoSEQ multiplex PCR, lists solely in-frame clones and lacks some. The sample includes more than 850,000 clones, more than 75% of them seen just once. Sequenced sample: memory CD4+ T cells from PBMCs. Receptors originate from a man younger than 35 in good health. Some clones in this sample may be carry-over from other donors' samples. The CDR3 runs from the conserved cysteine through the conserved F or W. The D gene is left open where the match is weak. Not all rows give a size; the values are once, few, many and, for expanded clones, a class.

abundance,d_gene,j_gene,v_gene,CDR3nt,CDR3aa
NA,NA,TRBJ2-3,TRBV7-3,TGTGCCAGCAGCTCGGACTTCACAGATACGCAGTATTTT,CASSSDFTDTQYF
many,NA,TRBJ2-2,TRBV25-1,TGTGCCAGCAGCCCCGACTTCCGGGACGGGAACACCGGGGAGCTGTTTTTT,CASSPDFRDGNTGELFF
NA,NA,TRBJ2-7,TRBV4-1,TGCGCCAGCAGCCAAGGCTTCCAACTCTCCTACGAGCAGTACTTC,CASSQGFQLSYEQYF
NA,NA,TRBJ2-1,TRBV28,TGTGCCAGCAGTTTAGCGGGTGGCTACAATGAGCAGTTCTTC,CASSLAGGYNEQFF
NA,NA,TRBJ2-7,TRBV6-6,TGTGCCAGCAGTTCGCGACGAGGAGGCGAGCAGTACTTC,CASSSRRGGEQYF
once,NA,TRBJ1-1,TRBV30,TGTGCCTGGAACTCCCGAGTGGGGGATCCCACTGAAGCTTTCTTT,CAWNSRVGDPTEAFF
once,NA,TRBJ1-5,TRBV7-9,TGTGCCAGCAGCTTAGGGGCCTTGGGCAATCAGCCCCAGCATTTT,CASSLGALGNQPQHF
NA,NA,TRBJ2-1,TRBV29-1,TGCAGCGTTGATGCGGCGGGGCAGGGTGGGAATGAGCAGTTCTTC,CSVDAAGQGGNEQFF
NA,NA,TRBJ1-1,TRBV10-3,TGTGCCATCAGTCCGGGTAGGGGCCTGAACACTGAAGCTTTCTTT,CAISPGRGLNTEAFF
NA,NA,TRBJ2-1,TRBV19,TGTGCCAGTTCCTGGTCCCAGGGGAGGTTGGGGGACATAATCTACAATGAGCAGTTCTTC,CASSWSQGRLGDIIYNEQFF
NA,TRBD2,TRBJ2-5,TRBV25-1,TGTGCCAGCACCTTAGCGGGCTTGACAGAGACCCAGTACTTC,CASTLAGLTETQYF
many,TRBD2,TRBJ2-1,TRBV6-1,TGTGCCAGCAGTGGATTGAGGACTAGCGGGAGGGCTAATGAGCAGTTCTTC,CASSGLRTSGRANEQFF
NA,NA,TRBJ2-7,TRBV27,TGTGCCAGCAGTTTAGCAGGAGGGGCTTACGAGCAGTACTTC,CASSLAGGAYEQYF
many,TRBD1,TRBJ1-2,TRBV19,TGTGCCAGTAGCACGGGACAGGGGGCTGGCTATGGCTACACCTTC,CASSTGQGAGYGYTF
NA,TRBD1,TRBJ1-2,TRBV6-5,TGTGCCATCTCACCCGGGACAGCCTATGGCTACACCTTC,CAISPGTAYGYTF
NA,NA,TRBJ2-2,TRBV18,TGTGCCAGCTCACGAGAGACGAACACCGGGGAGCTGTTTTTT,CASSRETNTGELFF
NA,NA,TRBJ2-7,TRBV30,TGTGCCTGGAGTGTAGGGTGGCCAAAGTCCTACGAGCAGTACTTC,CAWSVGWPKSYEQYF
NA,NA,TRBJ1-3,TRBV6-1,TGTGCCAGCAAGACAGCTCTTGGAAACACCATATATTTT,CASKTALGNTIYF
NA,TRBD1,TRBJ1-1,TRBV5-1,TGCGCCAGTAGGACAGGGGAATGGAACACTGAAGCTTTCTTT,CASRTGEWNTEAFF
once,TRBD2,TRBJ2-3,TRBV27,TGTGCCAGCAGTGAAAGCGGGAGAAATACGCAGTATTTT,CASSESGRNTQYF
NA,TRBD2,TRBJ2-7,TRBV18,TGTGCCAGCTCACAACTAGCGGGAGGCTCCTACGAGCAGTACTTC,CASSQLAGGSYEQYF
NA,NA,TRBJ2-2,TRBV9,TGTGCCAGCAGCGAGCGAATGAACACCGGGGAGCTGTTTTTT,CASSERMNTGELFF
NA,NA,TRBJ2-2,TRBV12-1,TGTGCCAGCCCCCGCGGGGGTGCTCTGTCCGGGGAGCTGTTTTTT,CASPRGGALSGELFF
NA,TRBD2,TRBJ2-2,TRBV5-4,TGTGCCAGCAGCAAAGGGACTAGCGGGAGGGCCGGGGAGCTGTTTTTT,CASSKGTSGRAGELFF
NA,NA,TRBJ1-1,TRBV7-7,TGTGCCAGCAGCTTCGGTTTGAACACTGAAGCTTTCTTT,CASSFGLNTEAFF
NA,NA,TRBJ1-2,TRBV6-6,TGTGCCAGCAGCCCAATGAGCGGCGGCTACACCTTC,CASSPMSGGYTF
many,NA,TRBJ2-7,TRBV2,TGTGCCAGCAGTGTTTACAGTTCCCTCTACGAGCAGTACTTC,CASSVYSSLYEQYF
once,TRBD1,TRBJ1-2,TRBV10-3,TGTGCCATCGGGGAGGGACAGGGTCATGGGAACTATGGCTACACCTTC,CAIGEGQGHGNYGYTF
NA,NA,TRBJ1-5,TRBV27,TGTGCCAGCGGAACCAGGAGCAATCAGCCCCAGCATTTT,CASGTRSNQPQHF
NA,NA,TRBJ2-2,TRBV15,TGTGCCACCAGCAGAGATTACAACTTGAACACCGGGGAGCTGTTTTTT,CATSRDYNLNTGELFF
NA,NA,TRBJ2-3,TRBV7-3,TGTGCCAGCAGCTCCTCTAGCAGCTCCACAGATACGCAGTATTTT,CASSSSSSSTDTQYF
NA,TRBD1,TRBJ1-2,TRBV7-2,TGTGCCAGCAACTCAGGGGGCTCGGTTGGCTACACCTTC,CASNSGGSVGYTF
NA,NA,TRBJ2-7,TRBV2,TGTGCCAGCCTCGTGGCAGCCCAGCAGCAGTACTTC,CASLVAAQQQYF
NA,TRBD2,TRBJ2-5,TRBV7-3,TGTGCCAGCAGCTTAAGGTCCCGAGGACTAGGGGAGACCCAGTACTTC,CASSLRSRGLGETQYF
NA,TRBD2,TRBJ2-7,TRBV9,TGTGCCAGCAGCGTCCGCCGAAAAGGACTAGCGGTGTACGAGCAGTACTTC,CASSVRRKGLAVYEQYF
few,NA,TRBJ1-5,TRBV19,TGTGCCAGTAGTATGGACTCCAATCAGCCCCAGCATTTT,CASSMDSNQPQHF
few,NA,TRBJ1-2,TRBV7-9,TGTGCCAGCAGCTTATCCCCAGCCACTAACTATGGCTACACCTTC,CASSLSPATNYGYTF
NA,NA,TRBJ2-7,TRBV5-1,TGCGCCAGCAGCTTTTATGACCCGAGCTCCTACGAGCAGTACTTC,CASSFYDPSSYEQYF
NA,NA,TRBJ2-2,TRBV11-2,TGTGCCAGCAGCCCCCCCGGTCGGGGCACCGGGGAGCTGTTTTTT,CASSPPGRGTGELFF
NA,NA,TRBJ2-7,TRBV5-1,TGCGCCAGCAGCCGCGGGTCGGGGAGGCAGGGGGGCTTCGAGCAGTACTTC,CASSRGSGRQGGFEQYF
NA,NA,TRBJ2-3,TRBV15,TGTGCCACCAGCAGAGTTACCGGGAGAACAGATACGCAGTATTTT,CATSRVTGRTDTQYF
few,NA,TRBJ1-2,TRBV9,TGTGCCAGCAGCGTAGGGCAGGGCTATGGCTACACCTTC,CASSVGQGYGYTF
few,NA,TRBJ2-7,TRBV27,TGTGCCAGCAGTTTAGAGGGGGGTCCGAGCGAGCAGTACTTC,CASSLEGGPSEQYF